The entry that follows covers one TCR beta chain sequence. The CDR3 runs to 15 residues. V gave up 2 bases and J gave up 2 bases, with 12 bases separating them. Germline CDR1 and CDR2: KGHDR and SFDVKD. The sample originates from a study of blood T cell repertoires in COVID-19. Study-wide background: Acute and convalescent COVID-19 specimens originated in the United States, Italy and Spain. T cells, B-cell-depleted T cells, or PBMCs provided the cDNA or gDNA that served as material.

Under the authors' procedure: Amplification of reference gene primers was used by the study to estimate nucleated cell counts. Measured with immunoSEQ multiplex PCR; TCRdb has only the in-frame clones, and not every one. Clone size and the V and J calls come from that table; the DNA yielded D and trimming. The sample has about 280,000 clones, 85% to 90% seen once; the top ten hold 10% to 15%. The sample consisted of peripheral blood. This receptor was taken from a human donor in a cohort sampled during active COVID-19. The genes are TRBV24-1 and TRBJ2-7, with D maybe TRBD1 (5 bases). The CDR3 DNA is TGTGCCACCAGTGATTCAGGACATAACCCCTACGAGCAGTACTTC. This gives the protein CATSDSGHNPYEQYF.